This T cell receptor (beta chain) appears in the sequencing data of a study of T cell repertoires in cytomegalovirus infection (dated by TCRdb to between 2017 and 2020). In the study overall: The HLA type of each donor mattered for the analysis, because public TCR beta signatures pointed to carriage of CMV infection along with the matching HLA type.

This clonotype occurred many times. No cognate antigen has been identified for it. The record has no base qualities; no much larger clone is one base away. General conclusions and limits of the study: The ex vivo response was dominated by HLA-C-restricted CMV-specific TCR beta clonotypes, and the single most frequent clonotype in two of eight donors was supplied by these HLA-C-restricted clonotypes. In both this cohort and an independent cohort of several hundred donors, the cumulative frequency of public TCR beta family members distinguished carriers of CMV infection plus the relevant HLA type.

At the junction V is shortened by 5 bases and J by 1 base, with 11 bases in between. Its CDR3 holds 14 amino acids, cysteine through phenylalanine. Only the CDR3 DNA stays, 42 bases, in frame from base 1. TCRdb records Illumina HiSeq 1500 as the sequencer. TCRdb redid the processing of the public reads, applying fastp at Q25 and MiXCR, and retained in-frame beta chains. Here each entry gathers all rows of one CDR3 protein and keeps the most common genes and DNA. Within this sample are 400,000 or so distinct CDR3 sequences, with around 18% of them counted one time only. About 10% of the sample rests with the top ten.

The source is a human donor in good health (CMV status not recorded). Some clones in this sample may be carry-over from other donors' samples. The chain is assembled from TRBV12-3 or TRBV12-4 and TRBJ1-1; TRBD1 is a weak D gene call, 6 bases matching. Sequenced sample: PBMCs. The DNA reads TGTGCCAGCAGTCTGGGACAAACGAACACTGAAGCTTTCTTT. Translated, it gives CASSLGQTNTEAFF.